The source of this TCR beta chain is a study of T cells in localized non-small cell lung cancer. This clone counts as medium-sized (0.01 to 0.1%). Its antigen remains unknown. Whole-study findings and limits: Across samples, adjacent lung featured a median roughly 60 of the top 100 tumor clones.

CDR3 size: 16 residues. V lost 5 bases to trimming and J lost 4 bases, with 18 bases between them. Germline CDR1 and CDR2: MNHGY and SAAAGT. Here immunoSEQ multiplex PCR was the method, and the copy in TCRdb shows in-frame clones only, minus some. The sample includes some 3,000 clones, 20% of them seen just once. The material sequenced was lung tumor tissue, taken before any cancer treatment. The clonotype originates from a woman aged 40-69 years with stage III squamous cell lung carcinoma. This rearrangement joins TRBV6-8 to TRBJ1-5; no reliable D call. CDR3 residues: CASSRHLSGVNQPQHF. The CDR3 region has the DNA TGTGCCAGCAGTCGACATCTTTCTGGGGTAAATCAGCCCCAGCATTTT.